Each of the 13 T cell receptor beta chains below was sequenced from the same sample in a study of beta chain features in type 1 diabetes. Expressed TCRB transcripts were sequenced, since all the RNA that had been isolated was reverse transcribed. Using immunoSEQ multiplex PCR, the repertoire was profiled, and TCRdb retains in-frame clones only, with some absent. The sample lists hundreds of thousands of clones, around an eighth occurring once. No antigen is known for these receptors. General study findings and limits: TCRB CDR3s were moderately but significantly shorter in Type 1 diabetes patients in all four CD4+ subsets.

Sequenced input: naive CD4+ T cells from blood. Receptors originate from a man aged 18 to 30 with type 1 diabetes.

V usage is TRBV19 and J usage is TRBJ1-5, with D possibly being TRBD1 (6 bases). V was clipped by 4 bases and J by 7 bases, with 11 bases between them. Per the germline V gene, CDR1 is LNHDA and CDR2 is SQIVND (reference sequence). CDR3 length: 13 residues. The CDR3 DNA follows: TGTGCCAGTAGTAGGGGGCTTGACCAGCCCCAGCATTTT. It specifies CASSRGLDQPQHF. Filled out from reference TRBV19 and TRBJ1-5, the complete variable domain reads DGGITQSPKYLFRKEGQNVTLSCEQNLNHDAMYWYRQDPGQGLRLIYYSQIVNDFQKGDIAEGYSVSREKKESFPLTVTSAQKNPTAFYLCASSRGLDQPQHFGDGTRLSIL.

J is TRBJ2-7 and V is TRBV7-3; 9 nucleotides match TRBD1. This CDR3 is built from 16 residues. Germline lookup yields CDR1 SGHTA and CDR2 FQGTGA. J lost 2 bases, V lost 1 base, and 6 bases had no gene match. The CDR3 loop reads CASSLKVGQGTYEQYF. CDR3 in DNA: TGTGCCAGCAGCTTAAAAGTGGGACAGGGAACCTACGAGCAGTACTTC.

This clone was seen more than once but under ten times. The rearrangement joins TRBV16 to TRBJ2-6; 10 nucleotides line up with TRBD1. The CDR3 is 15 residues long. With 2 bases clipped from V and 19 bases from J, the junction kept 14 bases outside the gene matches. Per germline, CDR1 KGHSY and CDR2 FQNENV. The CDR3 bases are TGTGCCAGCAGCCAAGGGGCCAGACAGGGGGCACCCCTTACTTTC. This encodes CASSQGARQGAPLTF.

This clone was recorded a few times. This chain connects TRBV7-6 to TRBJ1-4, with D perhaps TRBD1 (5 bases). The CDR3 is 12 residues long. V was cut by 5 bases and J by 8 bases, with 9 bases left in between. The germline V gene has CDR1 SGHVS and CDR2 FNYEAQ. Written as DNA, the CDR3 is TGTGCCAGCAGCCCTGGGGGGGAAAAACTGTTTTTT. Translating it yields CASSPGGEKLFF.

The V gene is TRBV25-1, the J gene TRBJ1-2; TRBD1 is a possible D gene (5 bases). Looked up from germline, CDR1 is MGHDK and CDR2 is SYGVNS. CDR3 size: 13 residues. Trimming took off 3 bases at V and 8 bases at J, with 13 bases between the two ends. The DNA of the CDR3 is TGTGCCAGCAGTGAGTGGGACCAAGGGGGCTACACCTTC. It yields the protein CASSEWDQGGYTF.

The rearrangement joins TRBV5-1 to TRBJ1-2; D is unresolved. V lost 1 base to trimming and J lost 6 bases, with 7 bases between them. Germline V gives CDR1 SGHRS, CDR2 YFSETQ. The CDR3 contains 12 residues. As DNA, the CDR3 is TGCGCCAGCAGCTTGACATTTCATGGCTACACCTTC. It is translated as CASSLTFHGYTF.

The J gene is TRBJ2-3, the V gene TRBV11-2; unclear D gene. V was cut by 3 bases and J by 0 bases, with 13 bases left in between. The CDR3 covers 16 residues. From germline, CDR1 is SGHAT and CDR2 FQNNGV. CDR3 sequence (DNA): TGTGCCAGCAGCTTTTGGCCACGATCTAGCACAGATACGCAGTATTTT. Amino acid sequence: CASSFWPRSSTDTQYF.

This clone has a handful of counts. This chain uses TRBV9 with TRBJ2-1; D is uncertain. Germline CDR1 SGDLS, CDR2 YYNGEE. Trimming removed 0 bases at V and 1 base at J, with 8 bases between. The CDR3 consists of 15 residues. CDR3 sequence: CASSVDWPSYNEQFF. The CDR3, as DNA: TGTGCCAGCAGCGTAGACTGGCCGTCCTACAATGAGCAGTTCTTC.

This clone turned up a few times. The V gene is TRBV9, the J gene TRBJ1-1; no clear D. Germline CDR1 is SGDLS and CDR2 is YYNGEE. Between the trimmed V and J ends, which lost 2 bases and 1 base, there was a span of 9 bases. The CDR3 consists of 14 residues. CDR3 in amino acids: CASSVSGSNTEAFF. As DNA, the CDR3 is TGTGCCAGCAGCGTGTCAGGTTCGAACACTGAAGCTTTCTTT.

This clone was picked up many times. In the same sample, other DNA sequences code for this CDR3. The CDR3 protein is CAWSGAYEQYF. In nucleotides, the CDR3 is TGTGCCTGGAGTGGAGCCTACGAGCAGTACTTC. The chain couples TRBV30 to TRBJ2-7; D gene ambiguous. Germline CDR1 is GTSNPN and CDR2 is SVGIG (reference sequence). This CDR3 is 11 amino acids long. Trimming pared 1 base from V and 2 bases from J, leaving 3 bases between.

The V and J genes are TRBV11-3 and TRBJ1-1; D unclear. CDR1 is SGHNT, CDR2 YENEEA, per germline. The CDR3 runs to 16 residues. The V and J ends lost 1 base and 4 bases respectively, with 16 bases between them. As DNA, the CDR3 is TGTGCCAGCAGCTTAGGATTCGGTGAGGCGGGCACTGAAGCTTTCTTT. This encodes CASSLGFGEAGTEAFF.

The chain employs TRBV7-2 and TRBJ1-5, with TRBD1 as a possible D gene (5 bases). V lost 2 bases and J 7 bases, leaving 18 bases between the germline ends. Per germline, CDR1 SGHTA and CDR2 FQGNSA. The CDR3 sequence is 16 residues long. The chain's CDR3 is CASSLFWVQGQQPQHF. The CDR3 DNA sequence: TGTGCCAGCAGCTTATTCTGGGTGCAGGGTCAACAGCCCCAGCATTTT.

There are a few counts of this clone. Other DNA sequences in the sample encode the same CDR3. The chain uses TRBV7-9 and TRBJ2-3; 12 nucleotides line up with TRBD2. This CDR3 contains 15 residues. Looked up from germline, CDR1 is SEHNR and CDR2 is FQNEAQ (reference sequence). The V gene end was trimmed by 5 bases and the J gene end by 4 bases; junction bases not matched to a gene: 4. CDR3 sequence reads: CASSLLAGGPDTQYF. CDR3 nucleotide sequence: TGTGCCAGCAGCCTTCTAGCGGGGGGGCCAGATACGCAGTATTTT.